This is a list of T cell receptor beta chains from one sample in a study of early T cells in non-severe SARS-CoV-2 infection. TCRdb called the 5' RACE reads again in MiXCR, with one record for every CDR3 protein. The repertoire includes about 50,000 distinct CDR3 sequences, about 10% of them detected once, and under 7.5% sits in the top ten. The sequenced material came from whole blood. These receptor sequences come from an adult who was a healthcare worker with PCR-confirmed SARS-CoV-2 infection or an uninfected control (not recorded which). The CDR3 runs from the conserved cysteine through the conserved F or W. The D gene is left open where the match is weak. Size is stated for part of the rows, as once, few or many counts, or as a class when the clone is expanded.

TRBV4-2,few,TRBJ2-3,-,CASSQGIENTQYF,TGTGCCAGCAGCCAAGGAATTGAGAATACGCAGTATTTT
TRBV19,many,TRBJ2-7,TRBD2,CASSASPKRESVEQYF,TGTGCCAGTAGTGCCTCCCCAAAGCGGGAGTCGGTCGAGCAGTACTTC
TRBV3-1,many,TRBJ1-1,TRBD1,CASSLPDRGTEAFF,TGTGCCAGCAGCCTCCCGGACAGGGGTACTGAAGCTTTCTTT
TRBV11-2,few,TRBJ2-5,TRBD1,CASSRDRVRETQYF,TGTGCCAGCAGCCGGGACAGGGTTCGGGAGACCCAGTACTTC
TRBV29-1,-,TRBJ2-3,TRBD1,CSVKDRDYTQYF,TGCAGCGTTAAGGACAGGGACTATACGCAGTATTTT
TRBV20-1,few,TRBJ2-5,-,CSARKGIETQYF,TGCAGTGCTAGAAAGGGTATCGAGACCCAGTACTTC
TRBV29-1,few,TRBJ2-2,-,CSVEVPNTGELFF,TGCAGCGTTGAAGTACCGAACACCGGGGAGCTGTTTTTT
TRBV11-2,many,TRBJ2-7,-,CASSLGITYEQYF,TGTGCCAGCAGCTTAGGGATTACCTACGAGCAGTACTTC
TRBV6-1,-,TRBJ2-7,-,CASLGQTYEQYF,TGTGCCAGCTTAGGACAGACCTACGAGCAGTACTTC
TRBV9,-,TRBJ1-1,TRBD1,CASSVAGTVTEAFF,TGTGCCAGCAGCGTAGCAGGGACAGTCACTGAAGCTTTCTTT
TRBV5-1,-,TRBJ1-6,-,CASSLDRASPLHF,TGCGCCAGCAGCTTGGACAGGGCATCACCCCTCCACTTT
TRBV7-3,few,TRBJ2-2,TRBD1,CASRDRTNTGELFF,TGTGCCAGCCGGGACAGAACGAACACCGGGGAGCTGTTTTTT
TRBV11-2,many,TRBJ2-7,-,CASSRDRVHEQYF,TGTGCCAGCAGTCGAGATAGGGTCCACGAGCAGTACTTC
TRBV7-2,many,TRBJ1-2,-,CASSRRDTTRGYTF,TGTGCCAGCAGCCGCCGGGACACTACACGTGGCTACACCTTC
TRBV7-8,many,TRBJ2-7,-,CASSLWGAGSYEQYF,TGTGCCAGCAGCTTATGGGGAGCCGGGTCCTACGAGCAGTACTTC
TRBV2,-,TRBJ1-1,TRBD1,CASHLTGREAFF,TGTGCCAGTCATTTGACAGGGCGTGAAGCTTTCTTT
TRBV9,-,TRBJ1-3,-,CASSVAPMGSGNTIYF,TGTGCCAGCAGCGTAGCCCCGATGGGGTCTGGAAACACCATATATTTT
TRBV12-3/TRBV12-4,many,TRBJ1-5,-,CASGGVGRNQPQHF,TGTGCCAGCGGCGGGGTGGGTCGCAATCAGCCCCAGCATTTT
TRBV27,many,TRBJ2-3,-,CASSSRVGATDTQYF,TGTGCCAGCAGTTCCCGAGTTGGGGCCACAGATACGCAGTATTTT
TRBV20-1,many,TRBJ2-1,-,CSARDSSSYNEQFF,TGCAGTGCCAGGGACTCTAGCTCCTACAATGAGCAGTTCTTC
TRBV20-1,-,TRBJ1-1,-,CSARTPPGANTEAFF,TGCAGTGCTAGGACCCCACCGGGGGCCAACACTGAAGCTTTCTTT
TRBV11-2,many,TRBJ2-3,-,CASSLGTDTQYF,TGTGCCAGCAGCTTGGGCACAGATACGCAGTATTTT
TRBV7-2,-,TRBJ2-3,TRBD2,CASSLGLAGPDLTDTQYF,TGTGCCAGCAGTCTGGGACTAGCGGGACCCGACCTCACAGATACGCAGTATTTT
TRBV5-1,-,TRBJ2-1,-,CASSSAGLSSYNEQFF,TGCGCCAGCAGCTCGGCGGGGCTTAGCTCCTACAATGAGCAGTTCTTC
TRBV7-9,few,TRBJ1-1,TRBD1,CASSRDRGTEAFF,TGTGCCAGCAGTAGGGACAGAGGGACTGAAGCTTTCTTT
TRBV10-3,few,TRBJ2-3,-,CAASRGRQTASTDTQYF,TGTGCCGCCTCAAGGGGTCGACAGACGGCTAGCACAGATACGCAGTATTTT
TRBV7-2,few,TRBJ1-3,-,CASSLGYTIYF,TGTGCCAGCAGCCTGGGGTACACCATATATTTT
TRBV5-4,many,TRBJ2-1,-,CASSSGTGNEQFF,TGTGCCAGCAGCTCCGGGACTGGCAATGAGCAGTTCTTC